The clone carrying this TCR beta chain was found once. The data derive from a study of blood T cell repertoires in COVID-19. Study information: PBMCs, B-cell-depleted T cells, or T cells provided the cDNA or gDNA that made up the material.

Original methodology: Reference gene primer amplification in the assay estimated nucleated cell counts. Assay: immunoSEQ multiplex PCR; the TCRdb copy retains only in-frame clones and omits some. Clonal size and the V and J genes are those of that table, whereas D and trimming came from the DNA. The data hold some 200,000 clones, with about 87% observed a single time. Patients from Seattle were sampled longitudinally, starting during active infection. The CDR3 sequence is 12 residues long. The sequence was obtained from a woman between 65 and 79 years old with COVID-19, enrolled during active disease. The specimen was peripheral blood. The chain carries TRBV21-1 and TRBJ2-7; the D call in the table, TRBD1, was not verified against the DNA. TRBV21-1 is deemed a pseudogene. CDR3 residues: CATPDRDHEQYF. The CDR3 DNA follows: TGTGCCACCCCTGACAGGGACCACGAGCAGTACTTC.